This TCR beta chain was found in a study of blood T cell repertoires in COVID-19. Overall study context: Both acute and convalescent COVID-19 samples were obtained from the United States, Italy and Spain. Nucleic acid was either cDNA or gDNA, and it came from T cells, B-cell-depleted T cells, or PBMCs.

In the authors' workflow: Estimation of nucleated cell counts was performed using reference gene primer amplification. TCRdb's table, derived via immunoSEQ multiplex PCR, lists solely in-frame clones and lacks some. The V and J calls and clone size were taken over from that table, and D and trimming were inferred from the DNA. The sample has about 240,000 clones; about nine tenths are singletons. V lost 6 bases to trimming and J lost 4 bases, with 12 bases between them. This CDR3 has 13 amino acids. Germline lookup yields CDR1 MNHNY and CDR2 SVGAGI (reference sequence). The sequence was obtained from a man aged 55 to 70 who had recovered from COVID-19. Material for sequencing was peripheral blood. The rearrangement joins TRBV6-6 to TRBJ2-5; weak D call: TRBD2 (6 bases). The CDR3 protein is CASRRDGRETQYF. The CDR3 nucleotides read TGTGCCAGCAGGCGGGACGGCCGAGAGACCCAGTACTTC.